This T cell receptor (beta chain) derives from a study of Ad26.COV2.S vaccination and SARS-CoV-2 variants. Treatment in this sample: 15 to 20 received Ad26.COV2.S at low or high dose, single or two shots; several received placebo; per-sample allocation not given. Day 63 after the first vaccine or placebo injection was the time point for sampling. Aged 18-55 years, donor was enrolled in Boston in about 2020. TCRdb's table, derived via immunoSEQ multiplex PCR, lists solely in-frame clones and lacks some. This sample carries about 390,000 clones, about 90% of them seen once, and the ten largest clones take about 1.6%. Study-wide points: Quantification of TCR breadth and depth may have yielded underestimates of total T cell responses.

Germline V gene data show CDR1 as KGHSH and CDR2 as LQKENI. This CDR3 comprises 14 residues. The V gene end was trimmed by 3 bases and the J gene end by 5 bases; junction bases not matched to a gene: 6. Note on this clone: The antigen remains undetermined.

This chain links TRBV18 with TRBJ1-1; 7 nucleotides line up with TRBD1. This sequence originates from a person between 18 and 60 years old who received the Ad26.COV2.S COVID-19 vaccine or a placebo. This sample comprised peripheral blood, obtained in a trial of Ad26.COV2.S vaccine versus placebo. CDR3 nucleotide sequence: TGTGCCAGCTCACCGAGCAGGGGGTATACTGAAGCTTTCTTT. It specifies CASSPSRGYTEAFF. Combining the CDR3 with reference TRBV18 and TRBJ1-1 gives the whole variable domain NAGVMQNPRHLVRRRGQEARLRCSPMKGHSHVYWYRQLPEEGLKFMVYLQKENIIDESGMPKERFSAEFPKEGPSILRIQQVVRGDSAAYFCASSPSRGYTEAFFGQGTRLTVV.